The clone carrying this T cell receptor (beta chain) ranks as medium-sized. The target antigen is unknown. CD25-based Treg depletion was applied to purified naive CD4+ T cells. General study points: Tumor Tregs overlapped most with tumor, then blood, naive CD4+ cells.

The V gene's germline CDR1 is KGHSH and CDR2 LQKENI. The CDR3 loop spans 14 amino acids. V lost 3 bases and J lost 2, with 10 bases in between. After constant-region reverse-primer amplification, full-length variable regions underwent semi-nested PCR with Nested Universal Primer A. Using its own MiXCR run on the 5' RACE reads, TCRdb lists one record per CDR3 protein. Here the sample spans fewer than 25,000 distinct CDR3 sequences, 30% being singletons. This TCR came from a female donor with breast cancer. This chain joins TRBV18 and TRBJ1-2; no reliable D call. The sample consisted of tumor-infiltrating naive CD4+ T cells sorted from the breast tumor. Subset of the sample: naive CD4+ T cells, CD4+CD45RA+CD25-. The CDR3 protein is CASSPASGNYGYTF. The DNA of the CDR3 is TGTGCCAGCTCACCGGCGTCGGGGAACTATGGCTACACCTTC.